The present T cell receptor (beta chain) was sequenced within a study of CD8+CD57+ T cells in acquired aplastic anemia. Study context: The average for DNA from sorted CD4+ and CD8+ cells was 3.2 ug.

This clonotype has only a few counts. Antigen unknown. Genomic DNA constituted the template upon which TCR beta VDJ and CDR3 profiling was performed. TCRdb processed the reads anew with MiXCR; each CDR3 protein has one entry. The sample lists some 180,000 distinct CDR3 sequences; under 55% were seen once. Study findings and constraints: Around 29 shared CD8+ CDR3s appeared highly expressed within patients' immunodominant clones. For CD8+ Simpson's diversity, patients and controls showed no significant difference.

The sequence was collected from a human donor in good health. Sequenced input: sorted CD4+, CD8+, or CD8+CD57+ T cells (not recorded which) from PBMCs.

This chain's CDR3 is CASSVDRATEAFF. DNA of the CDR3: TGCGCCAGCAGCGTTGACAGGGCTACTGAAGCTTTCTTT. The V and J genes are TRBV5-1 and TRBJ1-1; 7 bases match TRBD1. After removal of 4 bases from V and 5 bases from J, the junction contained 5 bases not matched to a gene. From germline, CDR1 is SGHRS and CDR2 YFSETQ. CDR3 length: 13 residues.